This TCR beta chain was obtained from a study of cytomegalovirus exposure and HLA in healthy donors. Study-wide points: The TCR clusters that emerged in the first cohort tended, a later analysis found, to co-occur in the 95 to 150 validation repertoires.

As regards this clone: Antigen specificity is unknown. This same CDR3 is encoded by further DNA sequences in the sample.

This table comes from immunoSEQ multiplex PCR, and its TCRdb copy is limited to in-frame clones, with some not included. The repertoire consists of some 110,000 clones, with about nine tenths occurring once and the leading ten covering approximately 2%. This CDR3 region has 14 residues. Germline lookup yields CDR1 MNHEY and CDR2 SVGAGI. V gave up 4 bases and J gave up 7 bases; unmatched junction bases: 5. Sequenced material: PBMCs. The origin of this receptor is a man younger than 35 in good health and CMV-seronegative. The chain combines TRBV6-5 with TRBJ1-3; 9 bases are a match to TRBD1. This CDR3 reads CASSSTGGRNTIYF. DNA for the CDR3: TGTGCCAGCAGTTCGACAGGGGGTAGGAACACCATATATTTT.